The rows below give T cell receptor beta chains drawn from one sample of a study of blood T cell repertoires in COVID-19. The assay was immunoSEQ multiplex PCR, and TCRdb's table has in-frame clones only and misses some. The table shows about 30,000 clones, with around 90% occurring only once. The sequencing input was peripheral blood. Receptor source: a man aged 70 or older with active or convalescent COVID-19. CDR3s include the opening cysteine and the closing phenylalanine or tryptophan. A D gene is named only where the DNA matches it firmly. Expanded clones are given a class, and other clones once, few, many or no size at all.

v_call	d_call	clone_size	j_call	cdr3_length	cdr3_aa	cdr3_nt
TRBV4-3	TRBD1	once	TRBJ2-7	13	CASSPGQVYEQYF	TGCGCCAGCAGCCCAGGACAGGTCTACGAGCAGTACTTC
TRBV29-1	TRBD2	NA	TRBJ2-5	16	CSVEGRRGAFQETQYF	TGCAGCGTTGAAGGGAGGCGGGGGGCTTTCCAAGAGACCCAGTACTTC
TRBV9	NA	NA	TRBJ1-1	14	CASSVAGLDTEAFF	TGTGCCAGCAGCGTAGCAGGGCTCGACACTGAAGCTTTCTTT
TRBV7-8	NA	NA	TRBJ2-3	13	CASSEQPTDTQYF	TGTGCCAGCAGCGAGCAACCCACAGATACGCAGTATTTT
TRBV10-1	TRBD1	NA	TRBJ2-7	14	CARGVGTGGYEQYF	TGCGCCAGAGGGGTTGGGACAGGGGGTTACGAGCAGTACTTC
TRBV7-2	NA	NA	TRBJ2-7	12	CASSLLWSEQYF	TGTGCCAGCAGCCTCCTTTGGAGCGAGCAGTACTTC
TRBV6-1	NA	once	TRBJ1-2	13	CASSDGENYGYTF	TGTGCCAGCAGTGACGGTGAAAACTATGGCTACACCTTC
TRBV4-2	TRBD1	NA	TRBJ1-5	17	CASSPQFDREPNQPQHF	TGTGCCAGCAGCCCACAATTCGACAGGGAACCCAATCAGCCCCAGCATTTT
TRBV18	TRBD2	once	TRBJ2-1	16	CASSPPGTSGGNEQFF	TGTGCCAGCTCACCACCTGGGACTAGCGGGGGCAATGAGCAGTTCTTC
TRBV29-1	TRBD2	NA	TRBJ2-5	11	CSAGEGETQYF	TGCAGTGCCGGGGAGGGGGAGACCCAGTACTTC
TRBV15	NA	NA	TRBJ1-1	13	CATSRGQFTEAFF	TGTGCCACCAGCAGAGGTCAGTTTACCGAAGCTTTCTTT
TRBV19	TRBD1	few	TRBJ1-1	18	CASSIKDRVGWKDTEAFF	TGTGCCAGTAGTATAAAAGACAGGGTCGGATGGAAGGACACTGAAGCTTTCTTT
TRBV9	TRBD1	NA	TRBJ1-3	13	CASRRDSGNTIYF	TGTGCCTCCAGGAGGGACAGTGGAAACACCATATATTTT
TRBV11-2	NA	NA	TRBJ1-1	11	CASSFLSEAFF	TGTGCCAGCAGCTTTCTCAGTGAAGCTTTCTTT
TRBV18	TRBD1	medium-sized	TRBJ1-6	19	CASSRTGDEEEWYNSPLHF	TGTGCCAGCTCACGGACAGGGGACGAAGAGGAGTGGTATAATTCACCCCTCCACTTT
TRBV9	TRBD1	once	TRBJ2-3	17	CASSVGRRDRVTDTQYF	TGTGCCAGCAGCGTTGGTCGCCGGGACAGGGTTACAGATACGCAGTATTTT
TRBV6-5	NA	NA	TRBJ2-7	16	CASSYSVLSLVYEQYF	TGTGCCAGCAGTTACTCGGTTTTGTCATTAGTTTACGAGCAGTACTTC
TRBV5-6	TRBD1	NA	TRBJ1-1	15	CASSADRGRDTEAFF	TGTGCCAGCAGCGCGGACAGGGGACGGGACACTGAAGCTTTCTTT
TRBV19	TRBD1	NA	TRBJ1-2	14	CASKLGQGGHGYTF	TGTGCCAGTAAATTGGGACAGGGGGGACATGGCTACACCTTC
TRBV19	NA	NA	TRBJ2-5	13	CASSSTRQETQYF	TGTGCCAGTAGTTCCACGCGACAAGAGACCCAGTACTTC
TRBV15	NA	NA	TRBJ1-2	16	CATSRDQIRTGNGYTF	TGTGCCACCAGCAGAGATCAGATTCGCACAGGGAATGGCTACACCTTC
TRBV6-5	TRBD1	NA	TRBJ2-1	15	CASRLTGASYNEQFF	TGTGCCAGCAGATTGACAGGGGCCTCCTACAATGAGCAGTTCTTC
TRBV7-8	TRBD1	NA	TRBJ1-1	14	CASSPGTGGMGAFF	TGTGCCAGCAGCCCAGGGACAGGAGGGATGGGAGCTTTCTTT
TRBV6-5	NA	NA	TRBJ1-4	14	CASKVTATNEKLFF	TGTGCCAGCAAAGTCACTGCAACTAATGAAAAACTGTTTTTT
TRBV27	NA	NA	TRBJ1-5	15	CASMQEGGGGQPQHF	TGTGCCAGCATGCAAGAGGGGGGAGGGGGTCAGCCCCAGCATTTT
TRBV29-1	TRBD1	NA	TRBJ1-3	15	CSVALGQSSGNTIYF	TGCAGCGTTGCATTGGGACAGAGCTCTGGAAACACCATATATTTT
TRBV6-5	NA	few	TRBJ1-4	11	CASGTGEKLFF	TGTGCCAGCGGAACAGGTGAAAAACTGTTTTTT
TRBV13	TRBD1	few	TRBJ1-2	15	CASSLQGRANYGYTF	TGTGCCAGCAGCCTACAGGGGCGAGCTAACTATGGCTACACCTTC
TRBV9	NA	once	TRBJ1-1	17	CASSAVGLGRVNTEAFF	TGTGCCAGCAGCGCCGTGGGACTGGGCAGGGTGAACACTGAAGCTTTCTTT
TRBV27	TRBD1	NA	TRBJ1-5	13	CASSATGAQPQHF	TGTGCCAGCAGTGCCACAGGGGCCCAGCCCCAGCATTTT
TRBV2	NA	NA	TRBJ1-1	17	CASSLGRFILSDTEAFF	TGTGCCAGCAGCCTAGGGAGGTTCATCTTATCTGACACTGAAGCTTTCTTT
TRBV5-4	NA	NA	TRBJ1-2	14	CASSSAGTPYGYTF	TGTGCCAGCAGCTCAGCCGGGACACCCTATGGCTACACCTTC
TRBV6-4	TRBD1	NA	TRBJ2-1	13	CASSEQGGNEQFF	TGTGCCAGCAGCGAACAGGGGGGCAATGAGCAGTTCTTC
TRBV29-1	NA	NA	TRBJ1-1	13	CSVVPGARTEAFF	TGCAGCGTTGTCCCAGGGGCAAGAACTGAAGCTTTCTTT
TRBV28	TRBD2	NA	TRBJ2-1	18	CASSLSSGRPLPYNEQFF	TGTGCCAGCAGTTTAAGTAGCGGGAGACCCCTCCCCTACAATGAGCAGTTCTTC
TRBV19	TRBD1	NA	TRBJ1-2	12	CASSPLTGAYTF	TGTGCCAGTAGTCCCTTGACAGGGGCCTACACCTTC
TRBV9	TRBD2	NA	TRBJ2-2	16	CASSVGLAGRTGELFF	TGTGCCAGCAGCGTAGGGCTAGCGGGGCGTACCGGGGAGCTGTTTTTT
TRBV13	TRBD1	NA	TRBJ1-2	15	CASSFGTATSYGYTF	TGTGCCAGCAGCTTTGGGACAGCAACCTCCTATGGCTACACCTTC
TRBV27	TRBD2	once	TRBJ2-2	13	CAGLAKNTGELFF	TGTGCGGGACTAGCGAAAAACACCGGGGAGCTGTTTTTT
TRBV20-1	NA	NA	TRBJ2-5	11	CSTRGGETQYF	TGCAGTACCCGAGGGGGAGAGACCCAGTACTTC
TRBV5-4	NA	NA	TRBJ1-2	14	CASSFGGGSGGYTF	TGTGCCAGCAGCTTTGGCGGTGGATCGGGGGGCTACACCTTC
TRBV7-2	NA	NA	TRBJ1-1	16	CASSLIPVGLNTEAFF	TGTGCCAGCAGCTTAATACCAGTTGGCTTGAACACTGAAGCTTTCTTT
TRBV3-1/TRBV3-2	TRBD1	NA	TRBJ2-7	14	CASSQEGGSYEQYF	TGTGCCAGCAGCCAAGAAGGGGGCAGCTACGAGCAGTACTTC
TRBV10-1	NA	NA	TRBJ2-1	18	CASSQGSASAISYNEQFF	TGCGCCAGCAGTCAGGGTTCAGCTAGCGCCATCTCCTACAATGAGCAGTTCTTC